These 20 T cell receptor beta chains originate from one sample sequenced in a study of T cells after posttransplantation cyclophosphamide. Cyclophosphamide on days +3 and +4 followed busulfan-fludarabine conditioning and a marrow graft. The protocol was immunoSEQ multiplex PCR, while the TCRdb copy is restricted to in-frame clones and leaves out a portion. The sample consists of 7,000 to 10,000 clones, 85% of them appearing once. The sequences come from PBMCs, collected after allogeneic stem cell transplant with posttransplant cyclophosphamide. These receptors were obtained from a female patient aged 40-50 years who received an allogeneic stem cell transplant from an unrelated donor, was CMV-positive, and had no GVHD. T cells may partly derive from the graft donor.

The J gene is TRBJ2-3, the V gene TRBV28, with a possible D match to TRBD2 (7 bases). The germline V gene encodes CDR1 MDHEN and CDR2 SYDVKM. The germline V and J ends were trimmed by 7 bases and 4 bases, with 18 bases remaining between them. The CDR3 runs 15 residues. The chain's CDR3 is CASTLRGGGSDTQYF. CDR3 DNA sequence: TGTGCCAGCACCCTGAGGGGGGGAGGGTCAGATACGCAGTATTTT.

The rearrangement joins TRBV18 to TRBJ2-3; TRBD2 is a possible D gene (6 bases). Germline V CDR1 and CDR2: KGHSH, LQKENI. The CDR3 is 15 amino acids. With 8 bases removed from V and 0 bases from J, the gap between germline ends came to 15 bases. This CDR3 reads CASLSGGSSTDTQYF. In DNA form, the CDR3 reads TGTGCCAGCCTTAGTGGAGGGTCTAGCACAGATACGCAGTATTTT.

In its sample, this clone was seen once. The chain carries TRBV7-2 and TRBJ2-1; 7 bases align to TRBD1. The CDR3 has 15 amino acids. V was pared by 5 bases and J by 3 bases, with 7 bases of the junction left unmatched. The germline CDR1 and CDR2 sequences are SGHTA and FQGNSA. CDR3 amino acids: CASSLTGTNYNEQFF. CDR3 nucleotide sequence: TGTGCCAGCAGCCTGACAGGGACGAACTACAATGAGCAGTTCTTC.

V usage is TRBV11-1 and J usage is TRBJ1-4; TRBD1 might be the D (6 bases). Germline V lookup: CDR1 SGHAT, CDR2 FQDESV (reference sequence). CDR3 size: 14 residues. With 4 bases removed from V and 7 bases from J, the gap between germline ends came to 13 bases. CDR3 sequence (DNA): TGTGCCAGCAGCTCAGGACAGTCTGTTGAAAAACTGTTTTTT. It specifies CASSSGQSVEKLFF.

This sequence joins TRBV2 and TRBJ2-7; 8 nucleotides align to TRBD1. Trimming at V came to 6 bases and at J to 0 bases, leaving 4 bases not matched to a gene. The CDR3 covers 14 residues. CDR1 and CDR2 (germline): SNHLY, FYNNEI. CDR3: CASRRQGNSYEQYF. The CDR3 nucleotides are TGTGCCAGCAGGAGACAGGGGAACTCCTACGAGCAGTACTTC.

The CDR3 coding sequence is TGTGCCAGTAGTATAGTGGCAGGGCGAGGCTACACCTTC. This codes for CASSIVAGRGYTF. This rearrangement joins TRBV19 to TRBJ1-2; tentatively, D is TRBD1 (5 bases). The CDR3 sequence is 13 residues long. The germline CDR1 and CDR2 sequences are LNHDA and SQIVND (reference sequence). Between the trimmed V and J ends, which lost 1 base and 8 bases, there was a span of 11 bases.

V usage is TRBV4-1 and J usage is TRBJ2-7; D perhaps matches TRBD2 (5 bases). CDR1 is MGHRA, CDR2 YSYEKL, per germline. Trimming took 4 bases from V and 1 from J, leaving 14 bases between them. This CDR3 spans 15 amino acids. CDR3 region: CASSPDYDGSYEQYF. Written as DNA, the CDR3 is TGCGCCAGCAGCCCAGACTATGACGGGTCCTACGAGCAGTACTTC.

The chain employs TRBV28 and TRBJ2-3; D gene uncertain. Germline V gene sequence: CDR1 MDHEN, CDR2 SYDVKM. The germline V and J ends were trimmed by 2 bases and 0 bases, with 6 bases remaining between them. The CDR3 has 14 amino acids. The CDR3 DNA is TGTGCCAGCAGTTTAGTACAGAGCACAGATACGCAGTATTTT. Protein: CASSLVQSTDTQYF.

The CDR3, as DNA: TGCGCCAGCAGCCAAGATGCAGGGGGACCGAGGGACCAGTACTTC. Translation: CASSQDAGGPRDQYF. V gene TRBV4-3 combines with J gene TRBJ2-5; 7 nucleotides align to TRBD1. The CDR3 spans 15 residues. CDR1 is LGHNA and CDR2 is YSLEER in the germline V gene. The V segment lost 0 bases and the J segment 10 bases; nucleotides outside the gene matches: 11.

This chain links TRBV7-9 with TRBJ2-3; maybe TRBD1 (5 bases). This CDR3 spans 18 amino acids. CDR1 SEHNR and CDR2 FQNEAQ come from the germline V gene (reference sequence). V lost 5 bases to trimming and J lost 1 base, with 22 bases between them. The CDR3 DNA follows: TGTGCCAGCAGCCCTCCTTTTCGGAGCAGGGAAGGCACAGATACGCAGTATTTT. This translates into CASSPPFRSREGTDTQYF.

The genes are TRBV6-5 and TRBJ1-6; D is ambiguous. The CDR3 length is 12 residues. The germline V gene has CDR1 MNHEY and CDR2 SVGAGI. Trimming took off 6 bases at V and 7 bases at J, with 7 bases between the two ends. Here the CDR3 DNA reads TGTGCCAGCAGACTTGCAAATTCACCCCTCCACTTT. It encodes CASRLANSPLHF.

By share, this clone ranks as large. The rearrangement joins TRBV28 to TRBJ1-2; D gene ambiguous. V lost 6 bases, J lost 3 bases, and 8 bases lay in between. Germline V gene sequence: CDR1 MDHEN, CDR2 SYDVKM. The CDR3 runs 12 residues. CDR3 sequence (DNA): TGTGCCAGCAGCCGGAGTTACTATGGCTACACCTTC. Protein: CASSRSYYGYTF.

The chain combines TRBV7-2 with TRBJ1-2; tentative D call: TRBD1 (5 bases). V was pared by 10 bases and J by 4 bases, with 13 bases between. The CDR3 runs 12 residues. The germline V gene encodes CDR1 SGHTA and CDR2 FQGNSA. The CDR3 nucleotides read TGTGCCACGCAGGGTTCCCCCTATGGCTACACCTTC. It specifies CATQGSPYGYTF. Full variable domain (outside the CDR3, taken from reference TRBV7-2 and TRBJ1-2): GAGVSQSPSNKVTEKGKDVELRCDPISGHTALYWYRQSLGQGLEFLIYFQGNSAPDKSGLPSDRFSAERTGGSVSTLTIQRTQQEDSAVYLCATQGSPYGYTFGSGTRLTVV.

The rearrangement uses TRBV5-1 and TRBJ2-7; 15 bases line up with TRBD2. Germline-derived CDR1 and CDR2 are SGHRS and YFSETQ. V gave up 3 bases and J gave up 4 bases; unmatched junction bases: 14. CDR3 length: 19 amino acids. CDR3 protein: CASSSLGTSGRTGYYEQYF. In nucleotides, the CDR3 is TGCGCCAGCAGCTCACTCGGGACTAGCGGGAGGACAGGATATTACGAGCAGTACTTC.

A single count supports this clone. The CDR3 sequence: CASSQSGSSYNEQFF. The CDR3 nucleotides are TGTGCCAGCAGCCAAAGCGGGAGCTCCTACAATGAGCAGTTCTTC. V and J are TRBV6-6 and TRBJ2-1; 8 nucleotides align to TRBD2. The length of the CDR3 is 15 residues. CDR1 is MNHNY and CDR2 is SVGAGI in the germline V gene (reference sequence). Losses at the gene ends were 6 bases for V and 0 bases for J; bases not matched to a gene: 4.

The chain carries TRBV6-5 and TRBJ2-5; D may be TRBD1 (5 bases). The germline gives CDR1 MNHEY, CDR2 SVGAGI. The V and J ends lost 5 bases and 2 bases respectively, with 9 bases between them. This CDR3 spans 13 amino acids. For the CDR3, the DNA is TGTGCCAGCAGTGGACACAATCAAGAGACCCAGTACTTC. Translated: CASSGHNQETQYF.

The rearrangement links TRBV4-2 to TRBJ2-5, with a tentative D call TRBD1 (6 bases). Looked up from germline, CDR1 is LGHNA and CDR2 is YNFKEQ. The CDR3 extends over 15 amino acids. Trimming removed 0 bases at V and 10 bases at J, with 18 bases between. The DNA of the CDR3 is TGTGCCAGCAGCCAAGATCGGACTCTCCCAGGGGTCCAGTACTTC. Protein: CASSQDRTLPGVQYF.

The chain combines TRBV5-4 with TRBJ1-6; D gene ambiguous. Germline V lookup: CDR1 SGHNT, CDR2 YYREEE (reference sequence). Trimming took 2 bases from V and 0 from J, leaving 9 bases between them. The CDR3 spans 16 residues. In DNA form, the CDR3 reads TGTGCCAGCAGCTTAGTTTCGAGCTCCTATAATTCACCCCTCCACTTT. This translates into CASSLVSSSYNSPLHF.

The genes are TRBV13 and TRBJ2-3, with 9 nucleotides matching TRBD2. J lost 2 bases, V lost 2 bases, and 8 bases had no gene match. The CDR3 is 17 amino acids. Germline V gene sequence: CDR1 PRHDT, CDR2 FYEKMQ (reference sequence). CDR3 loop: CASSLWTSGGPTDTQYF. CDR3 in DNA: TGTGCCAGCAGCTTATGGACGAGCGGGGGGCCCACAGATACGCAGTATTTT.

This clone was recorded once. J is TRBJ1-5 and V is TRBV9; no clear D gene. With 1 base removed from V and 7 bases from J, the gap between germline ends came to 9 bases. The germline V gene has CDR1 SGDLS and CDR2 YYNGEE. This CDR3 spans 13 amino acids. CDR3 residues: CASSVSPGQPQHF. Here the CDR3 DNA reads TGTGCCAGCAGCGTAAGTCCAGGCCAGCCCCAGCATTTT. Full variable domain (rest looked up from reference TRBV9 and TRBJ1-5): DSGVTQTPKHLITATGQRVTLRCSPRSGDLSVYWYQQSLDQGLQFLIQYYNGEERAKGNILERFSAQQFPDLHSELNLSSLELGDSALYFCASSVSPGQPQHFGDGTRLSIL.